The 27 T cell receptor beta chains given below trace back to one sample, sequenced in a study of T cells in women clearing cervical HPV infection. Generated by immunoSEQ multiplex PCR, the TCRdb table keeps only in-frame clones and is missing some. The repertoire table contains 30,000 to 45,000 clones. Sequencing was performed on blood buffy coat. The source is a woman between 18 and 69 years old with a cervical HPV16 infection that either progressed to CIN3+ or cleared (not recorded which).

With regard to this clone: With the read ending 3 residues before the CDR3 end, the germline J gene is used to fill in that end. V usage is TRBV12-5 and J usage is TRBJ1-1; 7 positions match TRBD1. The germline V gene has CDR1 LGHNT and CDR2 FRNRAP. CDR3 length equals 15 residues. The V gene end was trimmed by 2 bases and the J gene end by 2 bases; junction bases not matched to a gene: 5. The sequenced CDR3 bases are TGTGCTAGTGGTTTGCCACAGGGGATAAACACTGAA. Its translation: CASGLPQGINTE. The whole CDR3 protein is CASGLPQGINTEAFF.

Concerning this clone: The junction shows a germline mismatch at one end, possibly a read error. The read stops 3 residues short of the end of the CDR3; the missing end is completed from the germline J gene. This specimen includes other DNA sequences encoding the same CDR3. V and J are TRBV19 and TRBJ2-4, with TRBD1 matching 7 bases. This CDR3 has 16 residues. CDR1 is LNHDA and CDR2 is SQIVND in the germline V gene (reference sequence). The CDR3 reads CASSTLSEGAQNIQYF. Incomplete CDR3 DNA: TGTGCCAGCAGTACTCTCAGCGAGGGGGCCCAAAACATT.

Comments on this clone: The read ends 3 residues before the CDR3 terminus; that terminus is restored from the germline J gene. The chain employs TRBV18 and TRBJ1-2, with D perhaps TRBD1 (6 bases). Germline V gives CDR1 KGHSH, CDR2 LQKENI. This CDR3 comprises 14 residues. CDR3: CASSPETGSLDYTF. The sequenced part of the CDR3 DNA is TGTGCCAGCTCACCAGAGACAGGATCCCTCGAC.

A note on this clone: The CDR3 is cut off 3 residues early in the read; its end comes from the germline J gene. This sequence joins TRBV2 and TRBJ1-1, with D possibly TRBD1 on 6 matching bases. Per the germline V gene, CDR1 is SNHLY and CDR2 is FYNNEI. The CDR3 has 14 residues. The V and J ends lost 4 bases and 6 bases respectively, with 15 bases between them. CDR3 bases read: TGTGCCAGCAGTGTTGGGGGGGCGTATTCTGAA. It codes for CASSVGGAYSE. The whole CDR3 reads CASSVGGAYSEAFF. The full variable domain, rest sourced from reference TRBV2 and TRBJ1-1, is EPEVTQTPSHQVTQMGQEVILRCVPISNHLYFYWYRQILGQKVEFLVSFYNNEISEKSEIFDDQFSVERPDGSNFTLKIRSTKLEDSAMYFCASSVGGAYSEAFFGQGTRLTVV.

With regard to this clone: A read error may account for a junction end that differs from germline. The CDR3 loop is CASSLGLGGDNEQFF. The covered CDR3 bases are TGTGCTAGCAGCTTGGGTTTGGGGGGGGACAATGAG. The rearrangement links TRBV7-7 to TRBJ2-1, with 7 bases that match TRBD2. The read terminates 3 residues before the CDR3 end, so the remaining end is supplied by the germline J gene. Germline V gene data show CDR1 as SSHAT and CDR2 as FNYEAQ (reference sequence). The CDR3 is 15 amino acids. Full variable domain (missing parts from reference TRBV7-7 and TRBJ2-1): GAGVSQSPRYKVTKRGQDVTLRCDPISSHATLYWYQQALGQGPEFLTYFNYEAQPDKSGLPSDRFSAERPEGSISTLTIQRTEQRDSAMYRCASSLGLGGDNEQFFGPGTRLTVL.

In the case of this clone: The read is 3 residues too short to cover the CDR3 end, so that end is filled in from the germline J gene. The chain employs TRBV10-3 and TRBJ2-7; D unresolved. The V and J ends lost 4 bases and 3 bases respectively, with 10 bases between them. The V gene's germline CDR1 is ENHRY and CDR2 SYGVKD. This CDR3 has 13 residues. CDR3 protein: CAISVTENYEQYF. The CDR3 bases that were read are TGTGCCATCAGTGTAACTGAGAACTACGAG.

A remark on this clone: The CDR3 is cut off 3 residues early in the read; its end comes from the germline J gene. The V call is TRBV12-3 or TRBV12-4, the J call TRBJ2-1, with 7 nucleotides matching TRBD2. This CDR3 contains 15 residues. V was clipped by 2 bases and J by 4 bases; unmatched bases: 5. The sequenced part of the CDR3 DNA is TGTGCCAGCAGTTTATCGGCGGGGGTGTACAATGAG. Protein product: CASSLSAGVYNE. The complete CDR3 protein is CASSLSAGVYNEQFF.

Remarks on this clone: The read falls 3 residues short of the CDR3 end, and the missing part is taken from the germline J gene. The chain is built from TRBV20-1 and TRBJ1-5, with a possible D match to TRBD1 (5 bases). V lost 1 base to trimming and J lost 1 base, with 20 bases between them. The germline V gene has CDR1 DFQATT and CDR2 SNEGSKA (reference sequence). This CDR3 region has 18 residues. CDR3 region: CSARVGLVGSSSNQPQHF. CDR3 bases read: TGCAGTGCTAGAGTGGGACTCGTTGGTTCGAGCAGCAATCAGCCC.

To note about this clone: The read terminates 3 residues ahead of where the CDR3 ends, so the germline J gene completes it. V usage is TRBV7-2 and J usage is TRBJ2-3; D is unclear. The CDR3 is made up of 12 amino acids. V gave up 2 bases and J gave up 5 bases, with 5 bases separating them. The V gene's germline CDR1 is SGHTA and CDR2 FQGNSA. Partial CDR3 DNA: TGTGCCAGCAGCTTAAGACTAGATACG. It yields the protein CASSLRLDT. Given in full, the CDR3 is CASSLRLDTQYF.

Turning to this clone: Read sequence stops 3 residues before the CDR3 end, and the germline J gene provides the missing end. The rearrangement joins TRBV2 to TRBJ1-2; 7 bases map to TRBD1. Looked up from germline, CDR1 is SNHLY and CDR2 is FYNNEI. The CDR3 totals 17 residues. After removal of 6 bases from V and 2 bases from J, the junction contained 15 bases not matched to a gene. CDR3 DNA (partial): TGTGCCAGCAGCGAAATGGGGGGACTGACAGGGAACTATGGC. Amino acids: CASSEMGGLTGNYG. The CDR3, in full, reads CASSEMGGLTGNYGYTF.

To note about this clone: The read terminates 3 residues ahead of where the CDR3 ends, so the germline J gene completes it. V gene TRBV6-1 combines with J gene TRBJ1-2, with TRBD1 matching 10 bases. V was clipped by 2 bases and J by 4 bases; unmatched bases: 7. Germline CDR1 MNHNS, CDR2 SASEGT. This CDR3 has 16 residues. The covered CDR3 bases are TGTGCCAGCAGTGAATCGGGGACAGGGGACGGCTATGGC. This codes for CASSESGTGDGYG. The full CDR3 is CASSESGTGDGYGYTF.

With respect to this clone: The read ends 3 residues shy of where the CDR3 ends; the end is completed using the germline J gene. The rearrangement links TRBV7-2 to TRBJ1-2; D is unclear. V was cut by 2 bases and J by 2 bases, with 12 bases left in between. The CDR3 is 15 residues long. The germline V gene has CDR1 SGHTA and CDR2 FQGNSA. The CDR3 DNA, read in part, is TGTGCCAGCAGCTTAATGAGTGGAGGGAACTATGGC. Translated, it gives CASSLMSGGNYG. The CDR3 as a whole reads CASSLMSGGNYGYTF.

On this clone: The read ends 3 residues early relative to the CDR3; the germline J gene fills the gap. The gene calls are TRBV7-9 and TRBJ1-2; 7 bases fit TRBD1. CDR1 and CDR2 from the germline V gene are SEHNR and FQNEAQ (reference sequence). This CDR3 has 12 residues. The sequenced part of the CDR3 DNA is TGTGCCAGCTTCCGACAGGGTGGCGAC. This gives the protein CASFRQGGD. The full CDR3 protein is CASFRQGGDYTF.

About this clone itself: The CDR3 goes on 3 residues after the read ends, and that part is filled in from the germline J gene. The genes are TRBV19 and TRBJ1-5; 11 bases match TRBD1. V was clipped by 1 base and J by 6 bases; unmatched bases: 2. The CDR3 totals 15 residues. The germline gives CDR1 LNHDA, CDR2 SQIVND (reference sequence). CDR3: CASSIGTGGGQPQHF. CDR3 DNA, as far as it was read: TGTGCCAGTAGTATAGGGACAGGGGGCGGTCAGCCC. The full variable domain, in which reference TRBV19 and TRBJ1-5 provide the parts outside the CDR3, is DGGITQSPKYLFRKEGQNVTLSCEQNLNHDAMYWYRQDPGQGLRLIYYSQIVNDFQKGDIAEGYSVSREKKESFPLTVTSAQKNPTAFYLCASSIGTGGGQPQHFGDGTRLSIL.

About this clone itself: From the germline J gene comes the end of the CDR3, since the read stops 3 residues before it. This sequence joins TRBV7-9 and TRBJ1-4; weak D call: TRBD1 (6 bases). Trimming pared 5 bases from V and 2 bases from J, leaving 9 bases between. The CDR3 runs 14 residues. The V gene's germline CDR1 is SEHNR and CDR2 FQNEAQ (reference sequence). CDR3 bases read: TGTGCCAGCAGCCCAGGGGTTACTAATGAAAAA. Translating it yields CASSPGVTNEK. In full, the CDR3 reads CASSPGVTNEKLFF.

The sequenced CDR3 bases are TGCAGCGTGAAAAGCTCATCGGACTCGACGGTGACG. Protein sequence: CSVKSSSDSTVT. The full CDR3 sequence reads CSVKSSSDSTVTQYF. The chain recombines TRBV29-1 with TRBJ2-3, with D tentatively TRBD2 (5 bases). Read sequence stops 3 residues before the CDR3 end, and the germline J gene provides the missing end. The germline CDR1 and CDR2 sequences are SQVTM and ANQGSEA. The CDR3 extends over 15 amino acids.

To note about this clone: The junction does not match germline at one end; this may be a read error. The CDR3 DNA, read in part, is TGCGCCAGCAGCCAAGATTACGGAGGACTTAGCTACAATGAG. It codes for CASSQDYGGLSYNE. The whole CDR3 sequence reads CASSQDYGGLSYNEQFF. The chain links TRBV4-2 to TRBJ2-1; D might be TRBD2 (5 bases). The observed sequence ends 3 residues before the CDR3 terminus, with the missing tail filled in from the germline J gene. The germline V gene encodes CDR1 LGHNA and CDR2 YNFKEQ. The CDR3 is 17 amino acids.

The CDR3 DNA, read in part, is TGTGCCAGCAGCGGACAGGGCCGCTTCGAAAAG. Amino acids: CASSGQGRFEK. The entire CDR3 sequence reads CASSGQGRFEKLFF. This sequence joins TRBV2 and TRBJ2-2, with 8 bases aligning to TRBD1. From the germline J gene comes the end of the CDR3, since the read stops 3 residues before it. CDR1 and CDR2 from the germline V gene are SNHLY and FYNNEI. The CDR3 loop spans 14 amino acids.

As regards this clone: The CDR3 end is not reached by the read, which stops 3 residues before it; the germline J gene fills it in. V gene TRBV5-4 combines with J gene TRBJ2-1, with unresolved D. CDR3 length: 13 residues. CDR1 and CDR2 from the germline V gene are SGHNT and YYREEE (reference sequence). Between the trimmed V and J ends, which lost 2 bases and 5 bases, there was a span of 8 bases. The CDR3 loop reads CASSLPTDNEQFF. The part of the CDR3 DNA that was read is TGTGCCAGCAGCTTACCCACGGACAATGAG. Together with reference TRBV5-4 and TRBJ2-1, the CDR3 gives the full variable domain: ETGVTQSPTHLIKTRGQQVTLRCSSQSGHNTVSWYQQALGQGPQFIFQYYREEENGRGNFPPRFSGLQFPNYSSELNVNALELDDSALYLCASSLPTDNEQFFGPGTRLTVL.

With respect to this clone: The sequenced fragment ends 3 residues before the CDR3 boundary, so the rest is inferred from the germline J gene. This chain uses TRBV18 with TRBJ1-2, with 9 positions matching TRBD1. Germline assignment: CDR1 KGHSH and CDR2 LQKENI. This CDR3 has 16 residues. V dropped 3 bases and J dropped 3; count of bases not matched to a gene: 8. The sequenced part of the CDR3 DNA is TGTGCCAGCTCACCCGGGGGACAGGGTCTCGACTATGGC. Translated: CASSPGGQGLDYG. The CDR3 in its entirety is CASSPGGQGLDYGYTF.

With regard to this clone: With the read ending 3 residues before the CDR3 end, the germline J gene is used to fill in that end. The rearrangement uses TRBV20-1 and TRBJ2-5; D not certain. The CDR3 is made up of 10 amino acids. V was trimmed by 5 bases and J by 2 bases, leaving 3 bases between them. Germline V gene lookup returns CDR1 DFQATT and CDR2 SNEGSKA (reference sequence). CDR3 DNA, as far as it was read: TGCAGTGCTCAACAAGAGACC. This gives the protein CSAQQET. The complete CDR3 protein is CSAQQETQYF.

Comments on this clone: The CDR3 is cut off 3 residues early in the read; its end comes from the germline J gene. The chain combines TRBV11-2 with TRBJ2-1; 7 positions match TRBD2. The V segment lost 5 bases and the J segment 5 bases; nucleotides outside the gene matches: 6. Looked up from germline, CDR1 is SGHAT and CDR2 is FQNNGV. The CDR3 covers 14 residues. The CDR3: CASSRDYQNNEQFF. CDR3 bases read: TGTGCCAGCAGCCGGGACTACCAGAACAATGAG.

Concerning this clone: Read coverage stops 3 residues before the CDR3 terminus; the germline J gene supplies the remainder. The chain is built from TRBV12-3 or TRBV12-4 and TRBJ2-7; tentative D call: TRBD1 (6 bases). This CDR3 contains 12 residues. The germline V and J ends were trimmed by 5 bases and 4 bases, with 9 bases remaining between them. CDR3 amino acids: CASSTGIYEQYF. The CDR3 bases that were read are TGTGCCAGCAGTACAGGGATTTACGAG.

As to this clone: From the germline J gene comes the end of the CDR3, since the read stops 3 residues before it. J is TRBJ1-6 and V is TRBV2, with TRBD1 matching 7 bases. Losses at the gene ends were 4 bases for V and 8 bases for J; bases not matched to a gene: 8. Looked up from germline, CDR1 is SNHLY and CDR2 is FYNNEI. The CDR3 is 15 amino acids. The part of the CDR3 DNA that was read is TGTGCCAGCAGTGGTATACAGGGGAAGGATTCACCC. It encodes CASSGIQGKDSP. The CDR3, in full, reads CASSGIQGKDSPLHF.

Concerning this clone itself: The observed sequence ends 3 residues before the CDR3 terminus, with the missing tail filled in from the germline J gene. The V gene is TRBV7-9, the J gene TRBJ2-2; weak D call: TRBD1 (5 bases). The CDR3 spans 11 residues. Germline V gene sequence: CDR1 SEHNR, CDR2 FQNEAQ (reference sequence). CDR3 bases read: TGTGCCAGCGGCAGGGATGAAAAG. It codes for CASGRDEK. The full CDR3 is CASGRDEKLFF.

As to this clone: The read terminates 3 residues ahead of where the CDR3 ends, so the germline J gene completes it. This chain connects TRBV5-4 to TRBJ1-2; 7 bases line up with TRBD1. This CDR3 is 13 amino acids long. Trimming at V came to 0 bases and at J to 7 bases, leaving 3 bases not matched to a gene. Per germline, CDR1 SGHNT and CDR2 YYREEE (reference sequence). The CDR3 bases that were read are TGTGCCAGCAGCTTGGACCACAGGGGTGGC. It translates to CASSLDHRGG. The CDR3 in full is CASSLDHRGGYTF.

Concerning this clone: Other nucleotide sequences from this sample produce the same CDR3. CDR3: CASSYKDSGNTIYF. Incomplete CDR3 DNA: TGTGCCAGCAGCTACAAAGACTCTGGAAACACC. This chain uses TRBV7-9 with TRBJ1-3; unclear D gene. The observed sequence ends 3 residues before the CDR3 terminus, with the missing tail filled in from the germline J gene. The V and J ends lost 4 bases and 0 bases respectively, with 7 bases between them. The germline gives CDR1 SEHNR, CDR2 FQNEAQ (reference sequence). This CDR3 is 14 amino acids long.